The source of this T cell receptor (beta chain) is a study of glioma-infiltrating T cells after dendritic cell vaccination. The table came from immunoSEQ multiplex PCR; TCRdb's copy has only in-frame clones and leaves some out. Here the sample spans about 65,000 clones, 86% being singletons. Time point in this sample: after dendritic cell vaccination, including at tumor progression/relapse. Selection required adequate fresh-frozen tumor tissue plus more than two years' survival data. No glioblastoma patient carried an isocitrate dehydrogenase mutation. The CDR3 spans 16 residues. The ends lost 5 bases at V and 3 bases at J; junction bases unmatched: 9. Germline loops: CDR1 SGHVS, CDR2 FNYEAQ.

The receptor was derived from a human donor with glioblastoma. The chain combines TRBV7-6 with TRBJ2-3; 9 nucleotides align to TRBD2. Sequencing was performed on blood, taken after dendritic cell vaccination. CDR3 sequence: CASSPTPAGGTDTQYF. In nucleotides, the CDR3 is TGTGCCAGCAGCCCAACCCCGGCGGGAGGGACAGATACGCAGTATTTT.